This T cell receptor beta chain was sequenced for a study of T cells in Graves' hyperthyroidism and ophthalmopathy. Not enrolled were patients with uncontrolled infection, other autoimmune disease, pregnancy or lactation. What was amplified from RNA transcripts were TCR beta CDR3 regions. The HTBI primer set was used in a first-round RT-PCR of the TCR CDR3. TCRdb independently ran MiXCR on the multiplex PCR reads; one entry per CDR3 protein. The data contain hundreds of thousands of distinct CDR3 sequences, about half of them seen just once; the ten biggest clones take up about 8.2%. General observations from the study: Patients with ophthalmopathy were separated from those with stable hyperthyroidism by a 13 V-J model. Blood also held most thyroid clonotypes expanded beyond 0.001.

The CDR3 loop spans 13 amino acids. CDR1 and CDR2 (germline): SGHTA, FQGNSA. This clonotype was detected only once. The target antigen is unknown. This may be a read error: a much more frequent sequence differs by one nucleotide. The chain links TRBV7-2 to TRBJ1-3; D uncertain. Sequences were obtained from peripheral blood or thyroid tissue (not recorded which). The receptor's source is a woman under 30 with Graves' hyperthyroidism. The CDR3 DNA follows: TGTGCCAGCAGGTTAGTGGTCGCGAGCACCATATATTTT. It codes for CASRLVVASTIYF.